The clone carrying this TCR beta chain was observed many times. Antigen: not known. RNA transcripts gave rise to amplified TCR beta CDR3 regions. HTBI primers were employed in a first-round RT-PCR of the TCR CDR3. TCRdb independently ran MiXCR on the multiplex PCR reads; one entry per CDR3 protein. Of under 450,000 distinct CDR3 sequences listed, about 15% are singletons. V lost 5 bases and J lost 3; bases outside the gene matches: 7. Germline V lookup: CDR1 SGHVT, CDR2 SQSDAQ. The CDR3 consists of 15 residues. These data come from a study of T cells in Graves' hyperthyroidism and ophthalmopathy. Clinical symptoms, serum thyroxine, TRAb, thyroid ultrasound and orbital computed tomography established diagnosis. Whole-study findings and limits: Ophthalmopathy could be told apart from stable hyperthyroidism with a 13 V-J model. Ophthalmopathy, which appeared later, was predicted by the model a median about 5.9 months before onset.

The V call is TRBV7-4, the J call TRBJ1-1; 9 nucleotides match TRBD1. The sequence was collected from a woman aged 18-29 years with Graves' hyperthyroidism. Sequencing used blood. CDR3 protein: CASSTRTGDHTEAFF. DNA for the CDR3: TGTGCCAGCAGCACGAGGACAGGGGACCACACTGAAGCTTTCTTT.